These 10 T cell receptor beta chains share one sample of origin, sequenced in a study of response to subunit inactivated influenza vaccine. MiXCR was run by TCRdb on the RT-PCR reads, yielding one entry per CDR3 protein. The sample includes around 480,000 distinct CDR3 sequences, more than 15% of them seen just once. Sequenced here: CD4+ T cells sorted from PBMCs, sampled around 2 years after vaccination. The receptors come from a man aged 45-69 years who received an inactivated influenza vaccine.

This chain links TRBV20-1 with TRBJ2-1; 7 nucleotides line up with TRBD1. Trimming cost V 3 bases and J 8 bases; bases outside gene matches: 4. The germline V gene encodes CDR1 DFQATT and CDR2 SNEGSKA (reference sequence). The CDR3 covers 12 residues. The CDR3 sequence: CSASDRVDEQFF. DNA of the CDR3: TGCAGTGCTAGTGACAGGGTGGATGAGCAGTTCTTC.

This clonotype was observed at least ten times. J is TRBJ1-5 and V is TRBV6-1; 8 bases map to TRBD1. CDR1 and CDR2 (germline): MNHNS, SASEGT. This CDR3 contains 15 residues. V lost 7 bases and J lost 1; bases outside the gene matches: 6. CDR3 region: CASTGQGPSNQPQHF. The DNA for the CDR3 is TGTGCCAGCACCGGACAGGGTCCCAGCAATCAGCCCCAGCATTTT.

V usage is TRBV24-1 and J usage is TRBJ2-2, with D possibly TRBD1 on 6 matching bases. In germline, CDR1 is KGHDR, CDR2 SFDVKD. Trimming took off 5 bases at V and 0 bases at J, with 9 bases between the two ends. The CDR3 totals 15 residues. The CDR3 loop is CATSAQGPNTGELFF. In nucleotides, the CDR3 is TGTGCCACCAGTGCTCAGGGGCCGAACACCGGGGAGCTGTTTTTT.

This clonotype has ten or more counts. J is TRBJ2-1 and V is TRBV9; no definite D call. The CDR3 runs 13 residues. CDR1 and CDR2 from the germline V gene are SGDLS and YYNGEE. The V end lost 3 bases, the J end lost 4 bases, and 8 bases lay between the germline ends. The CDR3 bases are TGTGCCAGCAGCGAAAGCGTTTACAATGAGCAGTTCTTC. This sequence encodes CASSESVYNEQFF.

In this sample, this clonotype turned up a few times. The chain joins TRBV3-1 to TRBJ1-1, with TRBD1 as a possible D gene (5 bases). The V gene's germline CDR1 is LGHDT and CDR2 YNNKEL (reference sequence). This CDR3 spans 15 amino acids. Trimming left V 4 bases short and J 6 bases short, with 18 bases between. CDR3 sequence reads: CASSPAGTPGAEAFF. CDR3 DNA: TGTGCCAGCAGCCCGGCCGGGACTCCAGGCGCTGAAGCTTTCTTT.

V usage is TRBV10-3 and J usage is TRBJ1-1; unclear D gene. Trimming took 0 bases from V and 1 from J, leaving 9 bases between them. In germline, CDR1 is ENHRY, CDR2 SYGVKD. This CDR3 spans 15 amino acids. CDR3 nucleotides: TGTGCCATCAGTGAGTCGGCAGTTGGGAACACTGAAGCTTTCTTT. This gives the protein CAISESAVGNTEAFF.

This chain connects TRBV18 to TRBJ2-7; D is uncertain. The germline V gene has CDR1 KGHSH and CDR2 LQKENI. V dropped 7 bases and J dropped 1 base, with 11 bases sitting between them. The CDR3 has 13 residues. In DNA, the CDR3 is TGTGCCAGCTTGAAGGACGTATCCTACGAGCAGTACTTC. Translating it yields CASLKDVSYEQYF.

The chain joins TRBV9 to TRBJ2-3, with 10 bases that match TRBD1. This CDR3 comprises 16 residues. Germline V gene data show CDR1 as SGDLS and CDR2 as YYNGEE. J lost 4 bases, V lost 2 bases, and 7 bases had no gene match. As DNA, the CDR3 is TGTGCCAGCAGCGTCCTGGGACAGGGGCTGGCAGATACGCAGTATTTT. It encodes CASSVLGQGLADTQYF.

The chain couples TRBV12-3 or TRBV12-4 to TRBJ2-1; 9 bases fit TRBD2. V shed 10 bases and J 9 bases; nucleotides not matched to a gene: 7. The CDR3 is 12 amino acids. In nucleotides, the CDR3 is TGTGCCACGGCGGGAGGGGTGGGTGAGCAGTTCTTC. The encoded protein is CATAGGVGEQFF.

In this sample, this clonotype turned up a few times. The chain carries TRBV7-2 and TRBJ2-7; D is tentatively TRBD1 or TRBD2 (6 bases each). The CDR3 extends over 21 amino acids. Trimming cost V 5 bases and J 0 bases, with 32 bases left between them. Germline CDR1 reads SGHTA; CDR2 reads FQGNSA. The CDR3 coding sequence is TGTGCCAGCAGCACAATTAGGAGGGGGACAACCCTCCCTGCACGCTCCTACGAGCAGTACTTC. Translating it yields CASSTIRRGTTLPARSYEQYF.